Here is one T cell receptor (beta chain) with its context. Its recognized antigen is unknown. Base qualities were left out, and no much larger clone turns up one base away. The data are from a study of blood T cell repertoires in COVID-19 (dated by TCRdb to 2020 to 2022). About the study as a whole: The collaborator samples originated in the United States, Italy and Spain and spanned the acute and convalescent phases of COVID-19. Samples came from the ongoing ImmuneRACE study (first 160 participants) plus 1,254 subjects from 6 global collaborators. The material from the prospective study consisted of cDNA or gDNA derived from T cells, B-cell-depleted T cells, or PBMCs. The repertoires were released in a freely available public database meant as a resource for research on the immune response to SARS-CoV-2. Subjects who had been exposed to COVID-19, were actively infected with it, or had recovered from it provided the deeply sampled blood TCRbeta repertoires that made up the dataset. The sample metadata nearly always contained a de-identified subject ID, COVID-19 status, age in years and sex. Where available, HLA class I and class II types were taken from metadata supplied by the sample provider and were not determined by assay-based typing. Beyond this particular receptor, the publication reports: How much clinical and demographic metadata was included differed by source and by participant, and the metadata was provided uncurated.

Whole blood was collected in K2EDTA tubes by collaborating institutions according to the institutions' own protocols. For TCRbeta analysis, collaborator samples were shipped as frozen whole blood, as isolated PBMCs, or as DNA extracted from either sample type. Here V drops 1 base and J drops 4 bases, and the junction holds 8 bases not matched to any gene. The CDR3 holds 16 amino acids from the cysteine to the phenylalanine. Left in the record is the CDR3 DNA by itself, 48 bases read in frame from the first base. CDR1 and CDR2 are drawn from the germline V gene: SGHRS, YFSETQ. The immunoSEQ Assay, a bias-controlled multiplex PCR, was used to amplify TCRbeta CDR3 regions from genomic DNA. Processing in the source paper ran as follows. Within the assay, amplification of reference gene primers was used to estimate how many nucleated cells each sample contained. To quantify the absolute abundance of each unique TCRbeta CDR3 rearrangement, sequence reads were collapsed and filtered. Productive Simpson clonality was computed per sample as the square root of Simpson's diversity index over productive rearrangements. TCRdb provides this immuneACCESS table in a form limited to in-frame rearrangements. Some clones are lacking; in checked studies, under half of them reflect an unresolved V gene, and why the rest are absent is not known. V and J calls and clone size come straight from that table; D and trimming were deduced from the DNA. Within this sample are over 85,000 clones, with roughly 87% of them counted one time only. 3.5% to 4.5% of the sample comes from the top ten.

The sequencing input was peripheral blood. The sequence derives from a man aged 60 to 69 with acute or convalescent COVID-19. The V and J genes are TRBV5-1 and TRBJ1-1, with 9 bases matching TRBD1. DNA sequence: TGCGCCAGCAGCTTGAGGGACAGGGATTTGGGCACTGAAGCTTTCTTT. It specifies CASSLRDRDLGTEAFF.